This passage covers 14 T cell receptor beta chains from one sample sequenced in a study of beta chain features in type 1 diabetes. The study, taken as a whole, reports: Among all four CD4+ subsets, Type 1 diabetes patients had TCRB CDR3s that were moderately but significantly shorter.

These TCRs are of unknown antigen specificity. The study reverse transcribed the entire isolated RNA, so it sequenced expressed TCRB transcripts. Only in-frame clones appear in the TCRdb table, and some are missing; sequencing was by immunoSEQ multiplex PCR. The sample gives 400,000 or so clones, over 10% of which show up once; roughly 0.0097% is in the top ten. Sequenced sample: naive CD4+ T cells from blood. The source is a young woman with type 1 diabetes.

This clone has only a few counts. The gene calls are TRBV5-6 and TRBJ1-1, with D perhaps TRBD1 (5 bases). The V gene lost 4 bases and the J gene lost 8 bases, with 9 bases spanning the gap. The germline V gene encodes CDR1 SGHDT and CDR2 YYEEEE. The CDR3 has 11 residues. As DNA, the CDR3 is TGTGCCAGCAGCATAAACAGGGAAGCTTTCTTT. Translated: CASSINREAFF.

In its sample, this clone was seen a few times. This chain uses TRBV18 with TRBJ2-7; 8 bases are a match to TRBD1. The germline V gene encodes CDR1 KGHSH and CDR2 LQKENI. V lost 3 bases to trimming and J lost 0 bases; unmatched junction nucleotides: 7. CDR3 size: 16 residues. In nucleotides, the CDR3 is TGTGCCAGCTCACCCCGGACAGGGTCCGACTCCTACGAGCAGTACTTC. Translating it yields CASSPRTGSDSYEQYF.

This rearrangement joins TRBV11-2 to TRBJ1-5, with D unresolved. The CDR3 runs 12 residues. Germline V gene lookup returns CDR1 SGHAT and CDR2 FQNNGV. Trimming took 4 bases from V and 5 from J, leaving 6 bases between them. This chain's CDR3 is CASSSNDQPQHF. The DNA of the CDR3 is TGTGCCAGCAGCTCCAATGATCAGCCCCAGCATTTT.

A few counts support this clone. At one of its ends the junction is not consistent with the germline gene, which may arise from a read error. This chain connects TRBV18 to TRBJ2-7; perhaps TRBD2 as D (5 bases). Germline V gives CDR1 KGHSH, CDR2 LQKENI. The CDR3 has 14 residues. The CDR3 region has the DNA TGTGCCAGCTCAGCACCCGAACAACAGCGGGAGCAGTACTTC. Translated: CASSAPEQQREQYF.

J is TRBJ1-1 and V is TRBV4-1; D call uncertain. Germline V gene lookup returns CDR1 MGHRA and CDR2 YSYEKL. Trimming pared 4 bases from V and 1 base from J, leaving 13 bases between. This CDR3 is built from 15 residues. The CDR3 coding sequence is TGCGCCAGCAGCCCAGGCCTTTACAGGAACACTGAAGCTTTCTTT. Translating gives CASSPGLYRNTEAFF.

This clone has a handful of counts. The chain carries TRBV4-3 and TRBJ2-7; no firm D call. The CDR3 consists of 14 residues. Germline CDR1 and CDR2: LGHNA and YSLEER. Trimming removed 0 bases at V and 3 bases at J, with 9 bases between. CDR3 sequence: CASSQEGWRYEQYF. As DNA, the CDR3 is TGCGCCAGCAGCCAAGAGGGCTGGCGCTACGAGCAGTACTTC.

This chain uses TRBV28 with TRBJ1-2; D unclear. V was shortened by 7 bases and J by 6 bases, with 12 bases between the two germline ends. The CDR3 consists of 12 residues. The germline V gene has CDR1 MDHEN and CDR2 SYDVKM. CDR3 nucleotide sequence: TGTGCCAGCAACTCTAATCCTAATGGCTACACCTTC. Translating it yields CASNSNPNGYTF.

The gene calls are TRBV4-3 and TRBJ2-2; D call uncertain. The CDR3 runs 15 residues. CDR1 and CDR2 from the germline V gene are LGHNA and YSLEER. Trimming removed 2 bases at V and 1 base at J, with 8 bases between. The CDR3 coding sequence is TGCGCCAGCAGCCAACCAACGGGGAACACCGGGGAGCTGTTTTTT. Its translation is CASSQPTGNTGELFF.

The rearrangement links TRBV7-8 to TRBJ2-7, with D possibly matching TRBD2 (6 bases). Germline values: CDR1 SGHVS, CDR2 FQNEAQ. This CDR3 spans 13 amino acids. With 5 bases removed from V and 7 bases from J, the gap between germline ends came to 15 bases. The DNA of the CDR3 is TGTGCCAGCAGCCCCTCTAGCGTTGGGGAGCAGTACTTC. This encodes CASSPSSVGEQYF.

The chain couples TRBV9 to TRBJ2-7; 8 nucleotides line up with TRBD2. J was trimmed by 2 bases and V by 4 bases; bases with no gene match: 8. Germline lookup yields CDR1 SGDLS and CDR2 YYNGEE. This CDR3 region has 15 residues. CDR3 protein: CASSSGTSRTYEQYF. The DNA for the CDR3 is TGTGCCAGCAGCTCCGGGACTAGTCGGACCTACGAGCAGTACTTC.

The V call is TRBV27, the J call TRBJ2-7; TRBD1 matches at 8 bases. Germline CDR1 and CDR2: MNHEY and SMNVEV (reference sequence). J was trimmed by 4 bases and V by 6 bases; bases with no gene match: 5. The CDR3 runs 13 residues. CDR3 sequence (DNA): TGTGCCAGCAGCCGACAGGGGCTGTACGAGCAGTACTTC. Its protein product is CASSRQGLYEQYF.

This clone was picked up a small number of times. The chain employs TRBV29-1 and TRBJ2-5; TRBD2 matches 12 bases. CDR3 length: 13 residues. Germline V gives CDR1 SQVTM, CDR2 ANQGSEA. V lost 5 bases to trimming and J lost 4 bases; unmatched junction nucleotides: 2. The CDR3 loop is CSVRGLAGETQYF. The CDR3 DNA sequence: TGCAGCGTTAGGGGACTAGCGGGAGAGACCCAGTACTTC. The full variable domain, in which reference TRBV29-1 and TRBJ2-5 provide the parts outside the CDR3, is SAVISQKPSRDICQRGTSLTIQCQVDSQVTMMFWYRQQPGQSLTLIATANQGSEATYESGFVIDKFPISRPNLTFSTLTVSNMSPEDSSIYLCSVRGLAGETQYFGPGTRLLVL.

The genes are TRBV4-2 and TRBJ2-7, with 8 nucleotides matching TRBD2. With 8 bases clipped from V and 9 bases from J, the junction kept 12 bases outside the gene matches. The CDR3 length is 13 residues. Per germline, CDR1 LGHNA and CDR2 YNFKEQ. CDR3 coding DNA: TGTGCCAGCGGCTCTAGGAGCCGGGAGGGGCAGTACTTC. This sequence encodes CASGSRSREGQYF.

DNA of the CDR3: TGTGCCAGCGGAACTAGCGGGGGGGCCGGGCAGTACTTC. It codes for CASGTSGGAGQYF. The rearrangement links TRBV28 to TRBJ2-7, with TRBD2 matching over 13 bases. In germline, CDR1 is MDHEN, CDR2 SYDVKM. J lost 9 bases, V lost 8 bases, and 7 bases had no gene match. The CDR3 totals 13 residues.